What follows describes a single TCR beta chain. Libraries were prepared by immunoSEQ multiplex PCR; TCRdb keeps only in-frame clonotypes and omits some of them. Of some 40,000 clones in the sample, around 85% were seen once. The data originate from a study of CD4 T cells in relation to SARS-CoV-2 and coronaviruses. Deletions cut 5 bases from V and 2 bases from J, with 6 bases between. The CDR3 extends over 12 amino acids. Germline V gives CDR1 SEHNR, CDR2 FQNEAQ (reference sequence). The source material was memory CD4+ T cells from PBMCs. The sequence was collected from an adult with COVID-19. This chain uses TRBV7-9 with TRBJ1-1; the D is unclear. CDR3 protein: CASSRTNTEAFF. DNA for the CDR3: TGTGCCAGCAGCCGAACCAACACTGAAGCTTTCTTT.